The clone carrying this T cell receptor beta chain was picked up many times. These data come from a study of T cells after yellow fever vaccination. J was trimmed by 8 bases and V by 0 bases; bases with no gene match: 2. CDR3 length: 12 amino acids. Germline assignment: CDR1 SQVTM and CDR2 ANQGSEA. One entry per CDR3 protein results from TCRdb running MiXCR on the 5' RACE reads. This table holds some 240,000 distinct CDR3 sequences, approximately 3.5% found once. This receptor was taken from a man aged 18 to 35 who received the YFV17D yellow fever vaccine. This chain joins TRBV29-1 and TRBJ1-2, with TRBD1 matching over 8 bases. Sample: PBMCs, taken 15 days after the yellow fever booster vaccination. The CDR3 is CSVEDRTGGYTF. Written as DNA, the CDR3 is TGCAGCGTTGAAGACAGGACAGGGGGCTACACCTTC.